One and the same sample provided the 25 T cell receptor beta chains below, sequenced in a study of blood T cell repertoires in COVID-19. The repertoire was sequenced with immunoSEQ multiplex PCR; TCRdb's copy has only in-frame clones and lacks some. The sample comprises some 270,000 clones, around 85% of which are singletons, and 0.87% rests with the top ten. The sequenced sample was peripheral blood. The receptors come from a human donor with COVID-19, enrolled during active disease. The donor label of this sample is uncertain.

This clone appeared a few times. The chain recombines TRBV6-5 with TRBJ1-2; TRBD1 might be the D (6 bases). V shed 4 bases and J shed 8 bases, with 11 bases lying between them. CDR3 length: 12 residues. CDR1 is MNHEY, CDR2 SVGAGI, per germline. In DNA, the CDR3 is TGTGCCAGCAGTTCACGACAGGAAGGCTACACCTTC. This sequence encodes CASSSRQEGYTF.

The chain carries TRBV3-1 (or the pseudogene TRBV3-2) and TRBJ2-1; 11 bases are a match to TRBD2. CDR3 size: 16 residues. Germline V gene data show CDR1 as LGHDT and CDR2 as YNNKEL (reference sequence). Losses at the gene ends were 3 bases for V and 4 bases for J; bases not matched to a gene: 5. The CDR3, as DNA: TGTGCCAGCAGCCATAGTAGGACTAGCGGGTACAATGAGCAGTTCTTC. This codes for CASSHSRTSGYNEQFF.

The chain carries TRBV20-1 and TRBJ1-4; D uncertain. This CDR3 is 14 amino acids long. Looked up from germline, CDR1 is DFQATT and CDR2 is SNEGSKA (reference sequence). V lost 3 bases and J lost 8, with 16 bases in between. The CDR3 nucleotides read TGCAGTGCTAGTGGCCTCGGACTAGGGGAAAAACTGTTTTTT. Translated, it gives CSASGLGLGEKLFF.

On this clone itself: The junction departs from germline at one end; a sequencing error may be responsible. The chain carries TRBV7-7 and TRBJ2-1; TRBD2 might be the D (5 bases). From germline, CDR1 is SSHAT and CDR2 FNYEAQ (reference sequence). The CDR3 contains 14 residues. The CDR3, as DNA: TGTGCTAGCAGCCCAGCGCGGGTTACAAATGAGCAGTTCTTC. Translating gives CASSPARVTNEQFF.

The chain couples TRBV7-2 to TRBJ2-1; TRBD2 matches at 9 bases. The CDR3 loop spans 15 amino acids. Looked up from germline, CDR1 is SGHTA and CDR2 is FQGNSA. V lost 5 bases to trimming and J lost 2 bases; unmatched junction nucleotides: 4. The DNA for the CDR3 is TGTGCCAGCAGCCCACGACTAGCGGCCTACAATGAGCAGTTCTTC. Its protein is CASSPRLAAYNEQFF.

For the CDR3, the DNA is TGTGCCAGCGGGCACAAGTCGGTCTACGAGCAGTACTTC. It yields the protein CASGHKSVYEQYF. V and J are TRBV3-1 (or the pseudogene TRBV3-2) and TRBJ2-7, with no clear D. V lost 8 bases and J 3 bases, leaving 14 bases between the germline ends. Per germline, CDR1 LGHDT and CDR2 YNNKEL (reference sequence). The CDR3 covers 13 residues.

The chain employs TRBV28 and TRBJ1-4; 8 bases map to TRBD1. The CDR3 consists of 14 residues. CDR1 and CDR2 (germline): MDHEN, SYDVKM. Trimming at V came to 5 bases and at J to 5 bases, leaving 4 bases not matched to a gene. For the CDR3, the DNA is TGTGCCAGCAGTGAACAGGGGGTAAATGAAAAACTGTTTTTT. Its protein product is CASSEQGVNEKLFF.

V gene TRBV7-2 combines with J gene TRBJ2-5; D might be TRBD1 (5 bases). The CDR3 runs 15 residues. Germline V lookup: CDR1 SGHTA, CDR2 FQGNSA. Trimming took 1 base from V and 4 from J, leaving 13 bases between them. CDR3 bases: TGTGCCAGCAGCTTAGTTTCCAGGGCTGGAGAGACCCAGTACTTC. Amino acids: CASSLVSRAGETQYF.

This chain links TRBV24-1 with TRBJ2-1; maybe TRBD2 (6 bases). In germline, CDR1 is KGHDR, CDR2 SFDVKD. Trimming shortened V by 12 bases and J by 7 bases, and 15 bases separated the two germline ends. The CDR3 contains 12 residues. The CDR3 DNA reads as TGTGCCGTGACGGGAGATCAGAATGAGCAGTTCTTC. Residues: CAVTGDQNEQFF.

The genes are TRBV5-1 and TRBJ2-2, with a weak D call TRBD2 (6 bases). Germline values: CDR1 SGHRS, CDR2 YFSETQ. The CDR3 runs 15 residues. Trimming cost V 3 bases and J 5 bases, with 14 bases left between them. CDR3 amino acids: CASSSGSWETGELFF. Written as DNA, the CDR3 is TGCGCCAGCAGCTCCGGGAGTTGGGAGACCGGGGAGCTGTTTTTT.

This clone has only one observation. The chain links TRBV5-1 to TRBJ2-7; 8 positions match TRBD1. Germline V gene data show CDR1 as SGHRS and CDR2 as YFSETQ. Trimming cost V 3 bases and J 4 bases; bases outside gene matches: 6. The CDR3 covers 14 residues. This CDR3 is CASSSGTGDYEQYF. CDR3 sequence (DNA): TGCGCCAGCAGCTCCGGGACAGGAGATTACGAGCAGTACTTC.

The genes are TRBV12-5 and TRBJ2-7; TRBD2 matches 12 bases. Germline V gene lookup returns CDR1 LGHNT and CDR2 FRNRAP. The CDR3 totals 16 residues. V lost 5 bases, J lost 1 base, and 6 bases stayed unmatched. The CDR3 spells CASGPPSGRGSYEQYF. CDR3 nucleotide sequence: TGTGCTAGTGGTCCTCCTAGCGGGAGGGGGTCCTACGAGCAGTACTTC.

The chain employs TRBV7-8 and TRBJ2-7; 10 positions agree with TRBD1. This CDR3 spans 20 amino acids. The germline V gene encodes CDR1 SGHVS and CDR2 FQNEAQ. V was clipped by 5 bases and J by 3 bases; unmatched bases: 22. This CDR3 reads CASSPNFGTGAILSLYEQYF. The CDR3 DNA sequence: TGTGCCAGCAGCCCGAACTTCGGGACAGGGGCCATCCTATCACTCTACGAGCAGTACTTC.

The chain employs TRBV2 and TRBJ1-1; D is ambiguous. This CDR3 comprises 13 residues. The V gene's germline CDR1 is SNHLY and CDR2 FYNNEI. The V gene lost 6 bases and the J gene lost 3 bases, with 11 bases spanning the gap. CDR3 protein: CASSGRSDTEAFF. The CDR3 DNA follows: TGTGCCAGCAGCGGGAGGAGCGACACTGAAGCTTTCTTT.

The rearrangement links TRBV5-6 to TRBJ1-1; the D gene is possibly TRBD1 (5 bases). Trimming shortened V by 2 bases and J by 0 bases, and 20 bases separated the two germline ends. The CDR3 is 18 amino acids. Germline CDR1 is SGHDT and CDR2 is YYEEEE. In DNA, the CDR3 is TGTGCCAGCAGCTTTGGGACTTCTTTTGGACTGGTGAACACTGAAGCTTTCTTT. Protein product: CASSFGTSFGLVNTEAFF.

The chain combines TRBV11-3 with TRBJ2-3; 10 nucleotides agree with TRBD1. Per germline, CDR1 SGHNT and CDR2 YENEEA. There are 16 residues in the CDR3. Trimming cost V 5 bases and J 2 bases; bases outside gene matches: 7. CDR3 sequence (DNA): TGTGCCAGCAGCCCGCGGACAGGGGGGGCCACAGATACGCAGTATTTT. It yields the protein CASSPRTGGATDTQYF.

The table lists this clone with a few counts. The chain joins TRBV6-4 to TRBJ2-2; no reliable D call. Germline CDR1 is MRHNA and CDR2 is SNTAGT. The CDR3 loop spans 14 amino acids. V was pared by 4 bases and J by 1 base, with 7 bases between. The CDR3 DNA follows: TGTGCCAGCAGTGCTGAGTGGAACACCGGGGAGCTGTTTTTT. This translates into CASSAEWNTGELFF.

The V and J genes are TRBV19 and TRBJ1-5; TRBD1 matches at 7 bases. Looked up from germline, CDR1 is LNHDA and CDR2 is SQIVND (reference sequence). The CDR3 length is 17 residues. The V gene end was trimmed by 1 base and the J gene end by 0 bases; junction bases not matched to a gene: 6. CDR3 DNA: TGTGCCAGTAGTATAGGCTTAGGGGGCTATAGCAATCAGCCCCAGCATTTT. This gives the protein CASSIGLGGYSNQPQHF. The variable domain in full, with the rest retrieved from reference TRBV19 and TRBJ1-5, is DGGITQSPKYLFRKEGQNVTLSCEQNLNHDAMYWYRQDPGQGLRLIYYSQIVNDFQKGDIAEGYSVSREKKESFPLTVTSAQKNPTAFYLCASSIGLGGYSNQPQHFGDGTRLSIL.

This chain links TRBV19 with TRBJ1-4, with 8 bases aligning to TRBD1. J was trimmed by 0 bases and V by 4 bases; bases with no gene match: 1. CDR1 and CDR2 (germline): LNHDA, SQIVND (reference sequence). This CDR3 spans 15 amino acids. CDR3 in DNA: TGTGCCAGTAGTAGGGACAGGTCAACTAATGAAAAACTGTTTTTT. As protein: CASSRDRSTNEKLFF. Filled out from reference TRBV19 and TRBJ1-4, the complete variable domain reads DGGITQSPKYLFRKEGQNVTLSCEQNLNHDAMYWYRQDPGQGLRLIYYSQIVNDFQKGDIAEGYSVSREKKESFPLTVTSAQKNPTAFYLCASSRDRSTNEKLFFGSGTQLSVL.

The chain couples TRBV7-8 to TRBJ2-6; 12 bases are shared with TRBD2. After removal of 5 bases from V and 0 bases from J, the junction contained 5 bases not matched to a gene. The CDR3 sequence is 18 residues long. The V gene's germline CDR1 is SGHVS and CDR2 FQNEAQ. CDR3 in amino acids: CASSPGLAGRSGANVLTF. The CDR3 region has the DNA TGTGCCAGCAGCCCGGGACTAGCGGGCCGCTCTGGGGCCAACGTCCTGACTTTC.

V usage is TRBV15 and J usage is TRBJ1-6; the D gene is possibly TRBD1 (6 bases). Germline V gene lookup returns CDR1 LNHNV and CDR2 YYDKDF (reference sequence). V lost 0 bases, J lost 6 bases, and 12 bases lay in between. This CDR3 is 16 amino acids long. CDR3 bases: TGTGCCACCAGCAGAGATTTGCCAGGGGCTAATTCACCCCTCCACTTT. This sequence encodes CATSRDLPGANSPLHF.

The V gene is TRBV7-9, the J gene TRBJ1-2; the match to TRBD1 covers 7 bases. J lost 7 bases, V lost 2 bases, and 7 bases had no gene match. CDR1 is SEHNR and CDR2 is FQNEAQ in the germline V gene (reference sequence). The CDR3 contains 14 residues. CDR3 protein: CASSLNQGGSGYTF. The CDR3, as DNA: TGTGCCAGCAGCTTAAATCAGGGGGGAAGTGGCTACACCTTC. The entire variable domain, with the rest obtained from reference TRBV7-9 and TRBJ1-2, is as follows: DTGVSQNPRHKITKRGQNVTFRCDPISEHNRLYWYRQTLGQGPEFLTYFQNEAQLEKSRLLSDRFSAERPKGSFSTLEIQRTEQGDSAMYLCASSLNQGGSGYTFGSGTRLTVV.

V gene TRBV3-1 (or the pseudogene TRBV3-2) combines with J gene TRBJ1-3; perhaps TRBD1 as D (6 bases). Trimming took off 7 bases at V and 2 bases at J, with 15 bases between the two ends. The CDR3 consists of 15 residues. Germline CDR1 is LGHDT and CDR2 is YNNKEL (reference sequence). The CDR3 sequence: CASTSVGGAGNTIYF. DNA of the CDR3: TGTGCCAGCACCTCGGTAGGGGGAGCTGGAAACACCATATATTTT.

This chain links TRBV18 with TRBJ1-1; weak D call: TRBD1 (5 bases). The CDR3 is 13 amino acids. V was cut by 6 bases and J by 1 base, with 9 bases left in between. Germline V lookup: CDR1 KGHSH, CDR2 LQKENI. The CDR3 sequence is CASSYDRNTEAFF. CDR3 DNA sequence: TGTGCCAGCTCCTACGACAGGAACACTGAAGCTTTCTTT.

The DNA of the CDR3 is TGTGCCAGCAGCCGGAACCGGGGCGGGAGTATCAAAAACATTCAGTACTTC. It codes for CASSRNRGGSIKNIQYF. The chain employs TRBV5-6 and TRBJ2-4; 7 bases are a match to TRBD2. The CDR3 consists of 17 residues. Trimming removed 4 bases from V and 3 bases from J; junction bases left unmatched: 13. CDR1 and CDR2 from the germline V gene are SGHDT and YYEEEE.